The 32 T cell receptor beta chains given below trace back to one sample, sequenced in a study of OX40 agonist ivuxolimab in advanced cancers. Profiling relied on immunoSEQ multiplex PCR, and the TCRdb table lists in-frame clones only, not all of them. The sample records roughly 79,000 clones, approximately 92% being singletons. The material sequenced was CD4+ or CD8+ T cells sorted from blood, taken in a trial of the OX40 agonist ivuxolimab. The receptors were sampled from an adult with an advanced solid tumor such as melanoma, head and neck, liver or kidney cancer.

V and J are TRBV7-9 and TRBJ2-5; D may be TRBD1 or TRBD2 (6 bases each). This CDR3 is built from 13 residues. Germline assignment: CDR1 SEHNR and CDR2 FQNEAQ (reference sequence). V was trimmed by 5 bases and J by 4 bases, leaving 11 bases between them. CDR3 nucleotides: TGTGCCAGCAGCCCCCGGGGGCCAGAGACCCAGTACTTC. This codes for CASSPRGPETQYF. The full variable domain, completed using reference TRBV7-9 and TRBJ2-5, is DTGVSQNPRHKITKRGQNVTFRCDPISEHNRLYWYRQTLGQGPEFLTYFQNEAQLEKSRLLSDRFSAERPKGSFSTLEIQRTEQGDSAMYLCASSPRGPETQYFGPGTRLLVL.

The rearrangement uses TRBV30 and TRBJ1-1; perhaps TRBD1 as D (6 bases). The CDR3 has 13 residues. The germline gives CDR1 GTSNPN, CDR2 SVGIG (reference sequence). V gave up 0 bases and J gave up 8 bases, with 13 bases separating them. The CDR3, as DNA: TGTGCCTGGAGTGTACAATCCGGGACAGAAGCTTTCTTT. Its protein is CAWSVQSGTEAFF.

This sequence joins TRBV27 and TRBJ1-4, with no clear D. V gave up 2 bases and J gave up 1 base, with 8 bases separating them. The CDR3 contains 15 residues. Germline V CDR1 and CDR2: MNHEY, SMNVEV (reference sequence). The CDR3 is CASSLNWVTNEKLFF. The DNA of the CDR3 is TGTGCCAGCAGTTTAAATTGGGTAACTAATGAAAAACTGTTTTTT.

The gene calls are TRBV7-2 and TRBJ2-3; a weak D match, TRBD1 (5 bases). The ends were cut back, 1 base at V and 4 bases at J, with 18 bases in the middle. CDR3 length equals 17 residues. Germline V CDR1 and CDR2: SGHTA, FQGNSA. This chain's CDR3 is CASSLGGAVPFSDTQYF. The CDR3 DNA follows: TGTGCCAGCAGCTTAGGTGGGGCAGTTCCTTTTTCAGATACGCAGTATTTT.

The chain has TRBV18 and TRBJ1-2; D may be TRBD1 (5 bases). The V end was cut by 3 bases, the J end by 4 bases, with 21 bases between. CDR1 is KGHSH and CDR2 is LQKENI in the germline V gene. The length of the CDR3 is 17 residues. The CDR3 here is CASSPAGMLGEGYGYTF. Written as DNA, the CDR3 is TGTGCCAGCTCACCCGCCGGGATGTTGGGGGAAGGCTATGGCTACACCTTC.

The chain is built from TRBV11-3 and TRBJ2-3; no reliable D call. This CDR3 comprises 17 residues. Germline CDR1 SGHNT, CDR2 YENEEA. Deletions cut 4 bases from V and 1 base from J, with 18 bases between. Here the CDR3 DNA reads TGTGCCAGCAGCTCACTCCGGGCCTCCCCCGGCACAGATACGCAGTATTTT. This translates into CASSSLRASPGTDTQYF. The full variable domain, rest sourced from reference TRBV11-3 and TRBJ2-3, is EAGVVQSPRYKIIEKKQPVAFWCNPISGHNTLYWYLQNLGQGPELLIRYENEEAVDDSQLPKDRFSAERLKGVDSTLKIQPAELGDSAVYLCASSSLRASPGTDTQYFGPGTRLTVL.

The chain couples TRBV9 to TRBJ1-1; no reliable D call. V dropped 4 bases and J dropped 4 bases, with 11 bases sitting between them. Germline lookup yields CDR1 SGDLS and CDR2 YYNGEE. This CDR3 is 13 amino acids long. The CDR3 spells CASSWGFGTEAFF. The DNA for the CDR3 is TGTGCCAGCAGCTGGGGTTTCGGCACTGAAGCTTTCTTT. The whole variable domain, filled in from reference TRBV9 and TRBJ1-1, reads DSGVTQTPKHLITATGQRVTLRCSPRSGDLSVYWYQQSLDQGLQFLIQYYNGEERAKGNILERFSAQQFPDLHSELNLSSLELGDSALYFCASSWGFGTEAFFGQGTRLTVV.

The V and J genes are TRBV29-1 and TRBJ2-5, with a tentative D call TRBD1 (6 bases). V was shortened by 3 bases and J by 5 bases, with 10 bases between the two germline ends. This CDR3 region has 12 residues. Germline loops: CDR1 SQVTM, CDR2 ANQGSEA. For the CDR3, the DNA is TGCAGCGTTGATCGGCAGGGGGAGACCCAGTACTTC. Its translation: CSVDRQGETQYF. Combining the CDR3 with reference TRBV29-1 and TRBJ2-5 gives the whole variable domain SAVISQKPSRDICQRGTSLTIQCQVDSQVTMMFWYRQQPGQSLTLIATANQGSEATYESGFVIDKFPISRPNLTFSTLTVSNMSPEDSSIYLCSVDRQGETQYFGPGTRLLVL.

This sequence joins TRBV7-2 and TRBJ2-7; 12 positions agree with TRBD2. This CDR3 has 15 residues. The J segment lost 7 bases and the V segment lost 4 bases, leaving 8 bases of the junction unmatched. Germline loops: CDR1 SGHTA, CDR2 FQGNSA. The CDR3 sequence: CASSYRLAGEWEQYF. The CDR3, as DNA: TGTGCCAGCAGCTACCGACTAGCGGGAGAGTGGGAGCAGTACTTC.

The chain couples TRBV7-8 to TRBJ1-2; TRBD1 agrees at 8 bases. Germline V gene data show CDR1 as SGHVS and CDR2 as FQNEAQ. V was clipped by 5 bases and J by 0 bases; unmatched bases: 2. CDR3 size: 14 residues. CDR3 coding DNA: TGTGCCAGCAGCCAGACAGGGGCTAACTATGGCTACACCTTC. Protein: CASSQTGANYGYTF. Using reference TRBV7-8 and TRBJ1-2 for the parts outside the CDR3, the full variable domain is GAGVSQSPRYKVAKRGQDVALRCDPISGHVSLFWYQQALGQGPEFLTYFQNEAQLDKSGLPSDRFFAERPEGSVSTLKIQRTQQEDSAVYLCASSQTGANYGYTFGSGTRLTVV.

The J gene is TRBJ1-1, the V gene TRBV28; D is unclear. CDR1 is MDHEN, CDR2 SYDVKM, per germline. Trimming left V 3 bases short and J 7 bases short, with 9 bases between. The CDR3 sequence is 12 residues long. Written as DNA, the CDR3 is TGTGCCAGCAGTTTGTTGGGTAATGAAGCTTTCTTT. Its protein product is CASSLLGNEAFF.

The chain employs TRBV19 and TRBJ1-2; D remains ambiguous. V was cut by 7 bases and J by 4 bases, with 16 bases left in between. The germline CDR1 and CDR2 sequences are LNHDA and SQIVND (reference sequence). The CDR3 is 14 amino acids. The chain's CDR3 is CASNSRGEGYGYTF. The CDR3 DNA reads as TGTGCCAGTAATTCGCGCGGGGAGGGCTATGGCTACACCTTC.

The chain carries TRBV7-2 and TRBJ2-4; 7 bases map to TRBD2. Germline V gene data show CDR1 as SGHTA and CDR2 as FQGNSA. The CDR3 has 12 residues. V was pared by 5 bases and J by 7 bases, with 2 bases of the junction left unmatched. CDR3 region: CASSPGGNIQYF. CDR3 in DNA: TGTGCCAGCAGCCCCGGGGGGAACATTCAGTACTTC. The full variable domain, with the rest looked up from reference TRBV7-2 and TRBJ2-4, is GAGVSQSPSNKVTEKGKDVELRCDPISGHTALYWYRQSLGQGLEFLIYFQGNSAPDKSGLPSDRFSAERTGGSVSTLTIQRTQQEDSAVYLCASSPGGNIQYFGAGTRLSVL.

The chain recombines TRBV12-2 with TRBJ1-1. TRBV12-2 is shown as a pseudogene. CDR3 length: 13 residues. As DNA, the CDR3 is TGTGCAAGTCGCTTAGCAGAACGTCCTGAAGCTTTCTTT. Translated: CASRLAERPEAFF.

The chain employs TRBV19 and TRBJ1-2, with D possibly being TRBD1 (5 bases). The CDR3 covers 16 residues. V lost 5 bases and J 0 bases, leaving 16 bases between the germline ends. Germline CDR1 is LNHDA and CDR2 is SQIVND (reference sequence). CDR3 sequence reads: CASSPRLGTTNYGYTF. DNA of the CDR3: TGTGCCAGTAGTCCCAGACTGGGGACTACTAACTATGGCTACACCTTC.

The V and J genes are TRBV19 and TRBJ2-6; 12 bases align to TRBD1. Per the germline V gene, CDR1 is LNHDA and CDR2 is SQIVND (reference sequence). The trim removed 5 bases at V and 1 base at J, leaving 15 bases unmatched. The CDR3 loop spans 21 amino acids. The CDR3 loop reads CASSLPGQGAERVSGANVLTF. Written as DNA, the CDR3 is TGTGCCAGTAGTCTCCCGGGACAGGGGGCAGAAAGAGTATCTGGGGCCAACGTCCTGACTTTC. Variable domain in full (rest from reference TRBV19 and TRBJ2-6): DGGITQSPKYLFRKEGQNVTLSCEQNLNHDAMYWYRQDPGQGLRLIYYSQIVNDFQKGDIAEGYSVSREKKESFPLTVTSAQKNPTAFYLCASSLPGQGAERVSGANVLTFGAGSRLTVL.

The chain combines TRBV4-3 with TRBJ2-3; 9 nucleotides match TRBD1. CDR1 and CDR2 from the germline V gene are LGHNA and YSLEER. J gave up 4 bases and V 4 bases, and 3 bases lay outside the gene matches. This CDR3 is built from 14 residues. The CDR3 DNA follows: TGCGCCAGCAGCCGGGGGACAGGGTCAGATACGCAGTATTTT. Encoded protein: CASSRGTGSDTQYF.

The CDR3 DNA reads as TGCAGTGCTAGAACAGGGGATACCTACACCTTC. The encoded protein is CSARTGDTYTF. The chain recombines TRBV20-1 with TRBJ1-2; 7 nucleotides match TRBD1. With 2 bases clipped from V and 10 bases from J, the junction kept 4 bases outside the gene matches. Germline V gives CDR1 DFQATT, CDR2 SNEGSKA (reference sequence). This CDR3 region has 11 residues.

The CDR3, as DNA: TGTGCCAGCAGCGCAGGGGGCGGCTATCAGCCCCAGCATTTT. This translates into CASSAGGGYQPQHF. This chain joins TRBV7-2 and TRBJ1-5, with TRBD1 identical over 8 bases. There are 14 residues in the CDR3. CDR1 and CDR2 (germline): SGHTA, FQGNSA. The V segment lost 5 bases and the J segment 5 bases; nucleotides outside the gene matches: 5.

The sample holds a few counts of this clone. The V and J genes are TRBV5-1 and TRBJ2-1; TRBD2 matches at 8 bases. The CDR3 sequence is 15 residues long. Trimming at V came to 2 bases and at J to 3 bases, leaving 4 bases not matched to a gene. Germline V gives CDR1 SGHRS, CDR2 YFSETQ. The CDR3 reads CASSLTSGYYNEQFF. CDR3 nucleotide sequence: TGCGCCAGCAGCTTAACTAGCGGATACTACAATGAGCAGTTCTTC. The full variable domain, in which reference TRBV5-1 and TRBJ2-1 provide the parts outside the CDR3, is KAGVTQTPRYLIKTRGQQVTLSCSPISGHRSVSWYQQTPGQGLQFLFEYFSETQRNKGNFPGRFSGRQFSNSRSEMNVSTLELGDSALYLCASSLTSGYYNEQFFGPGTRLTVL.

This chain joins TRBV25-1 and TRBJ2-3; 8 nucleotides align to TRBD2. V dropped 3 bases and J dropped 6; count of bases not matched to a gene: 8. This CDR3 comprises 15 residues. The germline V gene encodes CDR1 MGHDK and CDR2 SYGVNS. The CDR3 sequence: CASSDSAGELDTQYF. The CDR3 nucleotides read TGTGCCAGCAGTGACTCAGCGGGAGAATTGGATACGCAGTATTTT.

CDR3 amino acids: CASSLLRGETQYF. The CDR3 DNA is TGTGCCAGCAGCCTCCTAAGGGGGGAGACCCAGTACTTC. The V gene is TRBV7-3, the J gene TRBJ2-5, with D maybe TRBD1 (6 bases). The CDR3 is made up of 13 amino acids. With 5 bases removed from V and 5 bases from J, the gap between germline ends came to 12 bases. Germline V gene lookup returns CDR1 SGHTA and CDR2 FQGTGA.

The chain combines TRBV18 with TRBJ2-7; D is unresolved. Between the trimmed V and J ends, which lost 3 bases and 2 bases, there was a span of 11 bases. This CDR3 comprises 14 residues. Looked up from germline, CDR1 is KGHSH and CDR2 is LQKENI. The CDR3 reads CASSPLVSPYEQYF. CDR3 nucleotide sequence: TGTGCCAGCTCACCCCTAGTTTCTCCCTACGAGCAGTACTTC.

The genes are TRBV5-6 and TRBJ1-2; 11 nucleotides agree with TRBD1. This CDR3 comprises 15 residues. The junction had 2 bases not matched to a gene; V was cut back by 4 bases and J by 0 bases. The germline gives CDR1 SGHDT, CDR2 YYEEEE. The CDR3 spells CASSQGQGANYGYTF. DNA of the CDR3: TGTGCCAGCAGCCAGGGACAGGGGGCTAACTATGGCTACACCTTC.

This chain uses TRBV10-3 with TRBJ1-5, with D possibly TRBD1 on 5 matching bases. V dropped 3 bases and J dropped 7 bases, with 13 bases sitting between them. The CDR3 extends over 14 amino acids. Per the germline V gene, CDR1 is ENHRY and CDR2 is SYGVKD. For the CDR3, the DNA is TGTGCCATCAGTGATTCAGGGATGAGACAGCCCCAGCATTTT. Amino acid sequence: CAISDSGMRQPQHF.

This chain connects TRBV9 to TRBJ1-5; 8 nucleotides align to TRBD1. CDR1 is SGDLS and CDR2 is YYNGEE in the germline V gene. V lost 2 bases to trimming and J lost 4 bases; unmatched junction nucleotides: 2. The CDR3 sequence is 14 residues long. The CDR3 DNA reads TGTGCCAGCAGCGTGGGGACAGGTAATCAGCCCCAGCATTTT. This sequence encodes CASSVGTGNQPQHF.

This chain joins TRBV30 and TRBJ2-1, with 11 bases lining up with TRBD2. Germline V gives CDR1 GTSNPN, CDR2 SVGIG (reference sequence). After removal of 3 bases from V and 8 bases from J, the junction contained 9 bases not matched to a gene. CDR3 length: 15 amino acids. CDR3 bases: TGTGCCTGGAGCCCACTAGCGGGAGTCAACGATGAGCAGTTCTTC. Translated, it gives CAWSPLAGVNDEQFF. Full variable domain (missing parts from reference TRBV30 and TRBJ2-1): SQTIHQWPATLVQPVGSPLSLECTVEGTSNPNLYWYRQAAGRGLQLLFYSVGIGQISSEVPQNLSASRPQDRQFILSSKKLLLSDSGFYLCAWSPLAGVNDEQFFGPGTRLTVL.

The CDR3, as DNA: TGTGCCAGCCACTTGAGTGCTGGCGGGAGAATCTTTAGTGAGCAGTTCTTC. Translated: CASHLSAGGRIFSEQFF. V usage is TRBV7-8 and J usage is TRBJ2-1; 7 bases match TRBD2. CDR1 and CDR2 from the germline V gene are SGHVS and FQNEAQ. The length of the CDR3 is 17 residues. With V trimmed by 8 bases and J by 9 bases, 22 bases remained unmatched.

The chain employs TRBV14 and TRBJ1-6, with TRBD1 matching 12 bases. Trimming removed 4 bases from V and 2 bases from J; junction bases left unmatched: 3. This CDR3 spans 17 amino acids. Looked up from germline, CDR1 is SGHDN and CDR2 is FVKESK. The CDR3, as DNA: TGTGCCAGCAGCCCGGGACAGGGGGCCGCCTATAATTCACCCCTCCACTTT. Encoded protein: CASSPGQGAAYNSPLHF.

The genes are TRBV28 and TRBJ1-4; D is uncertain. Trimming stripped 3 bases from V and 0 bases from J, with 23 bases between. The germline gives CDR1 MDHEN, CDR2 SYDVKM. The CDR3 covers 20 residues. The CDR3 loop reads CASSFLMEVQATATNEKLFF. The DNA of the CDR3 is TGTGCCAGCAGTTTTCTAATGGAGGTGCAGGCGACGGCAACTAATGAAAAACTGTTTTTT. Variable domain in full (rest from reference TRBV28 and TRBJ1-4): DVKVTQSSRYLVKRTGEKVFLECVQDMDHENMFWYRQDPGLGLRLIYFSYDVKMKEKGDIPEGYSVSREKKERFSLILESASTNQTSMYLCASSFLMEVQATATNEKLFFGSGTQLSVL.

The chain employs TRBV5-4 and TRBJ2-7; D perhaps matches TRBD2 (6 bases). Trimming removed 0 bases at V and 4 bases at J, with 11 bases between. Germline CDR1 and CDR2: SGHNT and YYREEE (reference sequence). The CDR3 extends over 14 amino acids. CDR3 sequence: CASSLEGRTYEQYF. The CDR3 nucleotides are TGTGCCAGCAGCTTGGAGGGGAGGACTTACGAGCAGTACTTC.

The chain links TRBV18 to TRBJ2-6, with D tentatively TRBD1 (7 bases). The germline V gene has CDR1 KGHSH and CDR2 LQKENI. The CDR3 totals 16 residues. The germline V and J ends were trimmed by 6 bases and 0 bases, with 12 bases remaining between them. CDR3 residues: CASSRGDSSGANVLTF. The CDR3 bases are TGTGCCAGCTCCCGCGGGGACAGCTCTGGGGCCAACGTCCTGACTTTC.